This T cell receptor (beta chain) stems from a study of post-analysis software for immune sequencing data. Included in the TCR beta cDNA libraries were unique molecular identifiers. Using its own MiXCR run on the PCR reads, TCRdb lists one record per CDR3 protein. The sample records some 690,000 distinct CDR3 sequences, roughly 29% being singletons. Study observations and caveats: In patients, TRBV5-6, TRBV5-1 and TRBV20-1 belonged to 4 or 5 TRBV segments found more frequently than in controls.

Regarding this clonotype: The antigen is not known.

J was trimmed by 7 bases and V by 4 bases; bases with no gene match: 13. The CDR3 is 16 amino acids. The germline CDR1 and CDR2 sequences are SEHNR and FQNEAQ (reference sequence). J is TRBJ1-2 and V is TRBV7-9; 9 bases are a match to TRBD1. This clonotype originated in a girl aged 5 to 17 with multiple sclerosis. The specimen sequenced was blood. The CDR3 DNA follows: TGTGCCAGCAGCTCAACCCGGGACAGGGACCTTCGTGGCTACACCTTC. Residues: CASSSTRDRDLRGYTF.